This entry describes one T cell receptor beta chain. Its antigen is unidentified. The CDR3 covers 13 residues. Germline CDR1 is MNHNS and CDR2 is SASEGT. The V segment lost 7 bases and the J segment 5 bases; nucleotides outside the gene matches: 4. The sample originates from a study of a mutant IDH1 vaccine in newly diagnosed glioma. Regarding time point: week 23, last vaccination. Every single dose of the vaccine, 300 ug of mutant IDH1 20-mer peptide, came with topical imiquimod. TCRdb's copy holds only in-frame clones and misses some; the assay was immunoSEQ multiplex PCR. The sample contains tens of thousands of clones, about 80% of which appear only once.

This clonotype was sampled from a man aged 18-30 years with glioma. Here the sequenced sample was PBMCs, taken from a glioma patient whose treatment included an IDH1 peptide vaccine. The chain links TRBV6-1 to TRBJ1-5; TRBD1 matches at 8 bases. Here the CDR3 reads CASNRDRYQPQHF. The CDR3 coding sequence is TGTGCCAGCAACAGGGACAGGTATCAGCCCCAGCATTTT.